These T cell receptor beta chains were read from a single sample in a study of cytotoxic CD8 clonotypes in ibrutinib-treated CLL. Produced via immunoSEQ multiplex PCR; TCRdb's table is partial and in-frame only. The repertoire consists of approximately 190,000 clones, with 60% to 80% occurring once and the leading ten covering approximately 5.9%. The starting material was PBMCs, obtained after 12 months of ibrutinib treatment. These receptors were obtained from a human donor with chronic lymphocytic leukemia. Both conserved end residues are part of each CDR3. The D gene is left open where the match is weak. Size tells how often a clone was seen (once, few, many) or the class of an expanded clone, and some rows leave it out.

v_call: TRBV19; j_call: TRBJ2-6; d_call: -; clone_size: -; cdr3_nt: TGTGCCAGTAGCGAATCAAGGGTAGCTGGGGCCAACGTCCTGACTTTC; cdr3_aa: CASSESRVAGANVLTF
v_call: TRBV28; j_call: TRBJ1-1; d_call: -; clone_size: -; cdr3_nt: TGTGCCAGCAGTTCAAGTCCGGTGAACACTGAAGCTTTCTTT; cdr3_aa: CASSSSPVNTEAFF
v_call: TRBV9; j_call: TRBJ1-2; d_call: TRBD1; clone_size: -; cdr3_nt: TGTGCCAGCACCCGGACAGGGGACGGCTACACCTTC; cdr3_aa: CASTRTGDGYTF
v_call: TRBV30; j_call: TRBJ1-1; d_call: -; clone_size: -; cdr3_nt: TGTGCCTGGAGTGGTAGGGGGGGGAAGGACACTGAAGCTTTCTTT; cdr3_aa: CAWSGRGGKDTEAFF
v_call: TRBV2; j_call: TRBJ2-7; d_call: TRBD2; clone_size: -; cdr3_nt: TGTGCCAGCAGTGACGAACGGACTAGCAAGTACTTC; cdr3_aa: CASSDERTSKYF
v_call: TRBV5-1; j_call: TRBJ1-2; d_call: TRBD1; clone_size: -; cdr3_nt: TGCGCCAGCAGCTGGGCCCGAGGGACAGGGTTCGATGGCTACACCTTC; cdr3_aa: CASSWARGTGFDGYTF
v_call: TRBV5-4; j_call: TRBJ2-2; d_call: TRBD2; clone_size: few; cdr3_nt: TGTGCCAGCAGCAAGGGACTAGCAATGAGCACCGGGGAGCTGTTTTTT; cdr3_aa: CASSKGLAMSTGELFF
v_call: TRBV7-9; j_call: TRBJ1-3; d_call: -; clone_size: -; cdr3_nt: TGTGCCAGCAGCATACAAGGAAATTCTGGAAACACCATATATTTT; cdr3_aa: CASSIQGNSGNTIYF
v_call: TRBV5-1; j_call: TRBJ1-4; d_call: -; clone_size: -; cdr3_nt: TGCGCCAGCAGCCCCAGGGGTGGGGCAGGGGAAAAACTGTTTTTT; cdr3_aa: CASSPRGGAGEKLFF
v_call: TRBV19; j_call: TRBJ1-2; d_call: -; clone_size: once; cdr3_nt: TGTGCCAGTAGTAACAGGGCGAGTTACTATGGCTACACCTTC; cdr3_aa: CASSNRASYYGYTF
v_call: TRBV28; j_call: TRBJ1-5; d_call: -; clone_size: once; cdr3_nt: TGTGCCAGCAGTAAGTTAAATCAGCCCCAGCATTTT; cdr3_aa: CASSKLNQPQHF
v_call: TRBV25-1; j_call: TRBJ2-2; d_call: TRBD2; clone_size: -; cdr3_nt: TGTGCCAGCACCCCCTGGGGACTAGCGGTGAACACCGGGGAGCTGTTTTTT; cdr3_aa: CASTPWGLAVNTGELFF
v_call: TRBV5-1; j_call: TRBJ1-2; d_call: -; clone_size: -; cdr3_nt: TGCGCCAGCAACTTCGACGCCGGGACCACGAGTGGCTACACCTTC; cdr3_aa: CASNFDAGTTSGYTF
v_call: TRBV14; j_call: TRBJ1-6; d_call: TRBD1; clone_size: few; cdr3_nt: TGTGCCAGCAGCCATTTCGGACAGGGGAAAGGTTCACCCCTCCACTTT; cdr3_aa: CASSHFGQGKGSPLHF
v_call: TRBV6-6; j_call: TRBJ2-5; d_call: -; clone_size: -; cdr3_nt: TGTGCCAGCAGTTACGGCCGGGAAACCCAGTACTTC; cdr3_aa: CASSYGRETQYF